This entry describes one T cell receptor (beta chain). V was pared by 7 bases and J by 1 base, with 9 bases of the junction left unmatched. Germline CDR1 SGHTS, CDR2 YDEGEE. This CDR3 is built from 17 residues. This entry is derived from a study of blood T cell repertoires in COVID-19. In the source study's methods: Estimates of nucleated cell counts were drawn from the amplification of reference gene primers. TCRdb's copy holds only in-frame clones and misses some; the assay was immunoSEQ multiplex PCR. The V and J calls and clone size are taken from that table; D and trimming were inferred from the DNA. This table holds 75,000 to 100,000 clones, around 80% found once.

The rearrangement links TRBV5-8 to TRBJ2-2; 11 bases fit TRBD1. The sequencing input was peripheral blood. This TCR was recovered from a human donor in a cohort sampled during active COVID-19. For the CDR3, the DNA is TGTGCCAGCCAAGAGGACAGGGGGCTCAAGAACACCGGGGAGCTGTTTTTT. Amino acid sequence: CASQEDRGLKNTGELFF.